The source of this T cell receptor beta chain is a study of control samples from healthy donors and cancer patients. This CDR3 has 15 residues. Germline lookup yields CDR1 SGHDT and CDR2 YYEEEE. The ends were cut back, 4 bases at V and 0 bases at J, with 11 bases in the middle. Assay: immunoSEQ multiplex PCR; the TCRdb copy retains only in-frame clones and omits some. Of some 120,000 clones listed, 80% to 90% were seen once; the top ten hold approximately 1.1%. The genes are TRBV5-6 and TRBJ2-1; no reliable D call. This sequence was found in a woman in her forties or fifties with colorectal cancer. The material sequenced was PBMCs. CDR3 in amino acids: CASSPGRSSYNEQFF. CDR3 nucleotides: TGTGCCAGCAGCCCGGGCCGTAGCTCCTACAATGAGCAGTTCTTC.